The rows below give T cell receptor beta chains drawn from one sample of a study of cytomegalovirus exposure and HLA in healthy donors. Clones were sequenced by immunoSEQ multiplex PCR, and TCRdb holds only the in-frame ones, with some missing. There are 160,000 or so clones in the sample; 80% to 85% occur only once, and less than 2% lies in the top ten. Sequencing input: PBMCs. These TCRs come from a man younger than 35 in good health and CMV-seronegative. CDR3s include the opening cysteine and the closing phenylalanine or tryptophan. A D gene is named only where the DNA matches it firmly. Some rows have no size entry. The others give once, few or many, or a class for an expanded clone.

clone_size | d_call | j_call | v_call | cdr3_aa | cdr3_nt
- | - | TRBJ1-1 | TRBV27 | CASSLQGPGTEAFF | TGTGCCAGCAGTTTACAGGGGCCGGGGACTGAAGCTTTCTTT
- | - | TRBJ2-5 | TRBV18 | CASSPPGAETQYF | TGTGCCAGCTCACCACCGGGGGCAGAGACCCAGTACTTC
few | - | TRBJ2-7 | TRBV5-1 | CASSSRGASYEQYF | TGCGCCAGCAGCTCCAGGGGCGCGTCCTACGAGCAGTACTTC
- | - | TRBJ1-5 | TRBV6-5 | CASSPLGRQPQHF | TGTGCCAGCAGTCCGTTGGGGCGGCAGCCCCAGCATTTT
- | - | TRBJ2-2 | TRBV9 | CASSAGDFTAGELFF | TGTGCCAGCAGCGCCGGGGACTTCACCGCCGGGGAGCTGTTTTTT
- | - | TRBJ2-5 | TRBV28 | CASSTSGAGQETQYF | TGTGCCAGCAGTACTTCTGGGGCCGGCCAAGAGACCCAGTACTTC
- | - | TRBJ1-5 | TRBV28 | CASRGRQPNQPQHF | TGTGCCAGCAGGGGAAGACAGCCTAATCAGCCCCAGCATTTT
- | TRBD1 | TRBJ2-5 | TRBV29-1 | CSVEGGTGGAQYF | TGCAGCGTTGAAGGGGGGACAGGGGGGGCCCAGTACTTC
- | TRBD1 | TRBJ2-1 | TRBV7-3 | CASSPNRGAYNEQFF | TGTGCCAGCAGCCCGAACAGGGGCGCCTACAATGAGCAGTTCTTC
- | TRBD2 | TRBJ2-1 | TRBV9 | CASSRLAGAYNEQFF | TGTGCCAGCAGCCGTCTAGCGGGGGCCTACAATGAGCAGTTCTTC
- | - | TRBJ1-5 | TRBV6-5 | CASSYSIGQPQHF | TGTGCCAGCAGTTACTCGATCGGTCAGCCCCAGCATTTT
- | - | TRBJ2-3 | TRBV29-1 | CSVRGTDTQYF | TGCAGCGTTCGGGGAACAGATACGCAGTATTTT
once | TRBD1 | TRBJ2-7 | TRBV6-1 | CASSGVTGGSGEQYF | TGTGCCAGCAGTGGCGTCACAGGGGGCTCGGGCGAGCAGTACTTC
- | - | TRBJ2-7 | TRBV28 | CASSLWGARYF | TGTGCCAGCAGTTTATGGGGGGCTCGGTACTTC
- | - | TRBJ2-7 | TRBV7-9 | CASSLPLRNYEQYF | TGTGCCAGCAGCTTACCTCTTCGTAACTACGAGCAGTACTTC
once | TRBD2 | TRBJ2-3 | TRBV5-1 | CASSVPPTSGESTDTQYF | TGCGCCAGCAGCGTCCCCCCGACTAGCGGGGAAAGCACAGATACGCAGTATTTT
- | TRBD1 | TRBJ2-1 | TRBV27 | CASGPTKGATYNEQFF | TGTGCCAGCGGACCTACGAAGGGGGCCACCTACAATGAGCAGTTCTTC
- | - | TRBJ1-1 | TRBV7-6 | CASSFTSGTEAFF | TGTGCCAGCAGCTTTACGAGTGGCACTGAAGCTTTCTTT
few | - | TRBJ1-1 | TRBV6-5 | CASSRNRVGYTEAFF | TGTGCCAGCAGCCGTAACAGGGTCGGGTACACTGAAGCTTTCTTT
- | - | TRBJ2-7 | TRBV25-1 | CASSPGYEQYF | TGTGCCAGCAGCCCAGGATACGAGCAGTACTTC
- | TRBD1 | TRBJ2-7 | TRBV27 | CASRGKDRVYEQYF | TGTGCCAGCAGGGGGAAGGACAGGGTCTACGAGCAGTACTTC
- | TRBD2 | TRBJ2-7 | TRBV7-9 | CASSETGLQYEQYF | TGTGCCAGCAGCGAGACGGGACTACAATACGAGCAGTACTTC
- | - | TRBJ2-7 | TRBV5-1 | CASSLGLTGGGLRYEQYF | TGCGCCAGCAGCTTGGGCCTGACGGGAGGGGGCCTAAGGTACGAGCAGTACTTC
- | TRBD2 | TRBJ2-3 | TRBV15 | CATSTGLAPDTQYF | TGTGCCACCAGCACGGGACTAGCTCCAGATACGCAGTATTTT
- | - | TRBJ2-2 | TRBV12-5 | CASGLALTTGELFF | TGTGCTAGTGGTTTGGCCCTAACCACCGGGGAGCTGTTTTTT
- | - | TRBJ2-7 | TRBV5-1 | CASAPTGQGPYEQYF | TGCGCCAGTGCCCCGACCGGGCAGGGTCCCTACGAGCAGTACTTC
- | - | TRBJ1-1 | TRBV6-5 | CASLRATEAFF | TGTGCCAGCTTACGAGCCACTGAAGCTTTCTTT
- | TRBD1 | TRBJ2-6 | TRBV5-4 | CASVPEPGTGGSGANVLTF | TGTGCCAGCGTCCCCGAGCCCGGGACAGGGGGATCCGGGGCCAACGTCCTGACTTTC
- | TRBD2 | TRBJ2-1 | TRBV7-9 | CASSPRLALTYNEQFF | TGTGCCAGCAGCCCTAGACTAGCGTTGACCTACAATGAGCAGTTCTTC
- | TRBD1 | TRBJ1-2 | TRBV18 | CASSPRGDSYYGYTF | TGTGCCAGCTCACCCAGGGGGGATAGTTACTATGGCTACACCTTC
- | - | TRBJ1-2 | TRBV30 | CALVQSGYGYTF | TGTGCCTTGGTACAAAGCGGCTATGGCTACACCTTC
- | TRBD1 | TRBJ2-1 | TRBV29-1 | CSARDSYNEQFF | TGCAGCGCCCGGGACAGCTACAATGAGCAGTTCTTC
few | - | TRBJ1-2 | TRBV4-1 | CASSQESRFLLYGYTF | TGCGCCAGCAGCCAAGAGTCCCGCTTTCTCCTATATGGCTACACCTTC
- | - | TRBJ2-7 | TRBV29-1 | CSVVPEGDYEQYF | TGCAGCGTTGTACCTGAAGGGGACTACGAGCAGTACTTC
- | - | TRBJ2-7 | TRBV18 | CASSPGEASLYEQYF | TGTGCCAGCTCACCAGGAGAAGCCTCTTTGTACGAGCAGTACTTC
- | TRBD1 | TRBJ2-7 | TRBV7-2 | CASSLGTGSSYEQYF | TGTGCCAGCAGCTTAGGGACAGGGAGCTCCTACGAGCAGTACTTC
few | TRBD1 | TRBJ1-2 | TRBV28 | CASSLRGQNYGYTF | TGTGCCAGCAGTTTGAGGGGACAGAACTATGGCTACACCTTC
- | TRBD2 | TRBJ2-5 | TRBV7-6 | CASSFLLAAQETQYF | TGTGCCAGCAGCTTCCTTCTAGCGGCTCAAGAGACCCAGTACTTC
- | - | TRBJ1-4 | TRBV7-9 | CASSPGRGILNEKLFF | TGTGCCAGCAGCCCGGGTCGGGGGATACTCAATGAAAAACTGTTTTTT
- | - | TRBJ2-3 | TRBV9 | CASSFPSASTDTQYF | TGTGCCAGCAGCTTCCCCAGCGCTAGCACAGATACGCAGTATTTT
- | TRBD1 | TRBJ1-1 | TRBV29-1 | CSSGGQGGEAFF | TGCAGCTCCGGTGGACAGGGTGGTGAAGCTTTCTTT
- | - | TRBJ1-2 | TRBV7-2 | CASSLQTARYGHTF | TGTGCCAGCAGCTTACAGACAGCCCGCTATGGCCACACCTTC
- | TRBD1 | TRBJ2-1 | TRBV7-3 | CASSSTGVEDNEQFF | TGTGCCAGCAGCTCGACAGGGGTAGAGGACAATGAGCAGTTCTTC
- | TRBD2 | TRBJ2-3 | TRBV30 | CAWSTTSGGRQYF | TGTGCCTGGAGTACGACTAGCGGGGGTAGGCAGTATTTT
- | - | TRBJ2-5 | TRBV29-1 | CSVQPRGDRAGETQYF | TGCAGCGTCCAACCGCGGGGGGACAGGGCGGGGGAGACCCAGTACTTC
- | TRBD1 | TRBJ2-1 | TRBV5-1 | CASSLGQGGSYNEQFF | TGCGCCAGCAGCTTGGGACAGGGCGGATCCTACAATGAGCAGTTCTTC
- | - | TRBJ2-7 | TRBV4-3 | CASSQDGVRGRRNEQYF | TGCGCCAGCAGCCAAGATGGGGTTCGAGGGCGCAGGAACGAGCAGTACTTC
- | - | TRBJ1-6 | TRBV6-1 | CASRQEAGASPLHF | TGTGCCAGCAGACAGGAAGCTGGGGCTTCACCCCTCCACTTT
- | TRBD2 | TRBJ2-1 | TRBV28 | CASSPGWASGRQFF | TGTGCCAGCAGTCCTGGGTGGGCTAGCGGGAGGCAGTTCTTC
few | - | TRBJ1-2 | TRBV7-9 | CASSSLSVSGYTF | TGTGCCAGCAGCTCATTATCTGTGAGTGGCTACACCTTC
few | TRBD2 | TRBJ2-5 | TRBV7-3 | CASSPGGMGTSVQETQYF | TGTGCCAGCAGCCCAGGCGGGATGGGGACTAGCGTACAAGAGACCCAGTACTTC
few | TRBD2 | TRBJ2-7 | TRBV7-8 | CASSIGTSGKKIPYEQYF | TGTGCCAGCAGCATCGGGACTAGCGGGAAAAAAATCCCCTACGAGCAGTACTTC
- | TRBD1 | TRBJ1-2 | TRBV10-3 | CAIRTGGNPNYGYTF | TGTGCCATCCGGACAGGGGGTAACCCTAACTATGGCTACACCTTC
- | TRBD2 | TRBJ2-1 | TRBV9 | CASSAGTINNEQFF | TGTGCCAGCAGCGCCGGGACTATCAACAATGAGCAGTTCTTC
- | TRBD1 | TRBJ1-1 | TRBV7-9 | CASILTGMNTEAFF | TGTGCCAGCATCCTGACAGGGATGAACACTGAAGCTTTCTTT
- | - | TRBJ2-1 | TRBV7-2 | CASSSSTGMRGNEQFF | TGTGCCAGCAGCTCCTCGACAGGAATGAGGGGCAATGAGCAGTTCTTC
- | - | TRBJ2-6 | TRBV5-6 | CASSFIPSGANVLTF | TGTGCCAGCAGCTTTATCCCCTCTGGGGCCAACGTCCTGACTTTC
- | - | TRBJ2-2 | TRBV19 | CASSITGVRHTGELFF | TGTGCCAGTAGTATAACCGGGGTCCGACACACCGGGGAGCTGTTTTTT
- | - | TRBJ1-2 | TRBV6-1 | CASSEAQRLTADF | TGTGCCAGCAGTGAAGCGCAGAGGTTAACCGCAGACTTC
- | - | TRBJ2-2 | TRBV9 | CASSVVVTGELFF | TGTGCCAGCAGCGTAGTTGTAACCGGGGAGCTGTTTTTT